This T cell receptor beta chain was sequenced for a study of shared clonotypes between healthy human individuals. Notes on the study in general: Compared with clonotypes that all four donors shared, non-shared clonotypes had lower generation probabilities.

The CDR3 runs to 18 residues. The ends lost 2 bases at V and 6 bases at J; junction bases unmatched: 8. CDR1 and CDR2 from the germline V gene are SGHRS and YFSETQ. Data came from immunoSEQ multiplex PCR; TCRdb stores just in-frame clones and leaves some out. The sample lists roughly 1,100,000 clones, more than 60% seen once, with around 1.4% in the top ten. A remark on this clone: Its antigen is not identified.

The sequenced material came from memory CD4+ T cells sorted from blood. Subset in this sample: CD45RA-negative fraction. The chain employs TRBV5-1 and TRBJ2-1; 16 bases map to TRBD2. The receptor was derived from a man aged 18 to 29 in good health. DNA of the CDR3: TGCGCCAGCAGCTTCGGGACTAGCGGGAGGGCCTCGGGCAATGAGCAGTTCTTC. Translation: CASSFGTSGRASGNEQFF.